Listed below are T cell receptor beta chains from one sample, sequenced in a study of cytomegalovirus exposure and HLA in healthy donors. Sequencing used immunoSEQ multiplex PCR; TCRdb keeps in-frame clones, though not all of them. Of over 70,000 clones in the sample, 65% to 75% were seen once. The sequencing input was PBMCs. The receptor source for this set is a man younger than 40 in good health and CMV-seropositive. Both conserved end residues are part of each CDR3. A D gene is named only where the DNA matches it firmly. Some rows mark clone size as missing; the rest say once, few, many or name a class of expanded clone.

. . TRBJ2-4 TRBV15 TGTGCCACCAGCCCCAGACCGGGACACCTAGCCAAAAACATTCAGTACTTC CATSPRPGHLAKNIQYF
. TRBD1 TRBJ1-4 TRBV5-1 TGCGCCAGCAGCTCAACAGGGGCCGGGAATGAAAAACTGTTTTTT CASSSTGAGNEKLFF
. . TRBJ2-5 TRBV28 TGTGCCAGCAGGGGTCCGGGGGGCGCAGCAGAGACCCAGTACTTC CASRGPGGAAETQYF
few TRBD1 TRBJ1-2 TRBV5-8 TGTGCCAGCAGCTTGGGTCAGGGGGCAAACTATGGCTACACCTTC CASSLGQGANYGYTF
few . TRBJ1-5 TRBV30 TGTGCCTGCCAAAGGGGCGGGGAGCCCCAGCATTTT CACQRGGEPQHF
. . TRBJ1-1 TRBV6-1 TGTGCCACTCCTAACCTCCGGAACACTGAAGCTTTCTTT CATPNLRNTEAFF
few TRBD1 TRBJ1-1 TRBV18 TGTGCCAGCTCACCATCGGGACAGGGTACGAACACTGAAGCTTTCTTT CASSPSGQGTNTEAFF
. . TRBJ2-5 TRBV27 TGTGCCAGCAGTTTAGGAACGAGCGGACAAGAGACCCAGTACTTC CASSLGTSGQETQYF
. TRBD2 TRBJ2-1 TRBV5-1 TGCGCCAGCAGCTTGGTGACTAGCGGGGGCAATGAGCAGTTCTTC CASSLVTSGGNEQFF
. TRBD2 TRBJ2-3 TRBV15 TGTGCCACCAGCAGAGATGCGAGCGGGAGGGGAGATACGCAGTATTTT CATSRDASGRGDTQYF
few . TRBJ1-1 TRBV11-2 TGTGCCAGCAGCTCCCACATGAACACTGAAGCTTTCTTT CASSSHMNTEAFF
. TRBD1 TRBJ2-5 TRBV7-3 TGTGCCAGCAGCTGGACAGGGGGGGAGACCCAGTACTTC CASSWTGGETQYF
. . TRBJ2-3 TRBV6-5 TGTGCCAGCAGTTACTCGGCTAGCACAGATACGCAGTATTTT CASSYSASTDTQYF
. . TRBJ2-1 TRBV6-5 TGTGCCAGCAGTTACCTCGATGAGCAGTTCTTC CASSYLDEQFF
. TRBD1 TRBJ2-7 TRBV4-1 TGCGCCAGCAGCCTGGGGGACAGTGGATACGAGCAGTACTTC CASSLGDSGYEQYF
. . TRBJ2-3 TRBV15 TGTGCCACCAGCAACAGGGAGGATACGCAGTATTTT CATSNREDTQYF
. TRBD2 TRBJ2-7 TRBV7-6 TGTGCCAGCAGCTTAGGGACTAGCAGTTCCTACGAGCAGTACTTC CASSLGTSSSYEQYF
. TRBD2 TRBJ2-7 TRBV5-1 TGCGCCAGCAGCTTGCGGGCGGGACTAGCGTTGACTTCCTACGAGCAGTACTTC CASSLRAGLALTSYEQYF
. TRBD2 TRBJ2-7 TRBV7-8 TGTGCCAGCAGCCGGTGGACTAGCGGGGTTTCCTCCTACGAGCAGTACTTC CASSRWTSGVSSYEQYF
. TRBD2 TRBJ2-7 TRBV19 TGTGCCAGTAGTAAACGGCTAGCGGGGCAAGCCTACGAGCAGTACTTC CASSKRLAGQAYEQYF
. . TRBJ1-1 TRBV5-6 TGTGCCAGCATCAACGTGGGGGCTGACACTGAAGCTTTCTTT CASINVGADTEAFF
. . TRBJ1-4 TRBV18 TGTGCCAGCTCCCTGACAGCGAGTAATGAAAAACTGTTTTTT CASSLTASNEKLFF
. TRBD2 TRBJ2-7 TRBV19 TGTGCCACTGGGGAGGGCGGCGGTACGTACGAGCAGTACTTC CATGEGGGTYEQYF
. TRBD1 TRBJ1-2 TRBV10-3 TGTGCCATCAGTGAGAGATCGGACAGGGATGGCTACACCTTC CAISERSDRDGYTF
. . TRBJ1-1 TRBV18 TGTGCCAGCTCACCTTGGGGGGGTGAAGCTTTCTTT CASSPWGGEAFF
. . TRBJ2-2 TRBV27 TGTGCCAGCAGTTTTTATCCTATAACCACCGGGGAGCTGTTTTTT CASSFYPITTGELFF
. . TRBJ2-3 TRBV6-5 TGTGCCAGCAGTTACTCGGGCGGGGGCCTCACAGATACGCAGTATTTT CASSYSGGGLTDTQYF
. . TRBJ2-7 TRBV5-6 TGTGCCAGCAGGCTGAGAGACGGGTTCTCCTACGAGCAGTACTTC CASRLRDGFSYEQYF
. TRBD1 TRBJ2-3 TRBV27 TGTGCCAGCAGTCCCGGGACAGGGTTCGGCACAGATACGCAGTATTTT CASSPGTGFGTDTQYF